This T cell receptor beta chain was captured in a study of blood T cell repertoires in COVID-19. About the research overall: Acute-phase and convalescent COVID-19 samples originated in the United States, Italy and Spain. In each case, the material was cDNA or gDNA derived from T cells, B-cell-depleted T cells, or PBMCs.

Per the original methods: Amplification from reference gene primers served as the basis for estimated nucleated cell counts. Sequencing used immunoSEQ multiplex PCR; TCRdb keeps in-frame clones, though not all of them. V, J and clone size are those of that table, while D and trimming were read from the DNA. The repertoire has roughly 200,000 clones, approximately 90% of them found once; the top ten carry approximately 0.5%. The germline V gene encodes CDR1 LGHNA and CDR2 YSLEER. This CDR3 has 17 residues. The V gene end was trimmed by 3 bases and the J gene end by 6 bases; junction bases not matched to a gene: 9.

This TCR derives from a man aged 50-60 years with acute or convalescent COVID-19. The sample was peripheral blood. The chain links TRBV4-3 to TRBJ2-2; 11 nucleotides match TRBD2. CDR3 sequence: CASSQGSTSGGSGELFF. DNA of the CDR3: TGCGCCAGCAGCCAGGGGAGTACTAGCGGGGGTTCCGGGGAGCTGTTTTTT.